This is a list of T cell receptor beta chains from one sample in a study of CD8+ T cells in alopecia areata. The repertoire was sequenced with immunoSEQ multiplex PCR; TCRdb's copy has only in-frame clones and lacks some. The table records around 120,000 clones, around two fifths of them present only once. The source material was CD4+ T cells sorted from blood. The receptors here all came from a human donor with alopecia areata. The CDR3 runs from the conserved cysteine through the conserved F or W. A D gene is named only where the DNA matches it firmly. The listing skips clone size in some rows; elsewhere it reads once, few, many or a size class.

abundance | j_gene | v_gene | d_gene | CDR3nt | CDR3aa
. | TRBJ2-7 | TRBV5-6 | . | TGTGCCAGCAGCCGCCCCAGTCGGAGCTCCTACGAGCAGTACTTC | CASSRPSRSSYEQYF
. | TRBJ2-4 | TRBV15 | . | TGTGCCACCAGCAGAGTGTCAGAGCGTAAAAACATTCAGTACTTC | CATSRVSERKNIQYF
few | TRBJ2-4 | TRBV19 | . | TGTGCCAGTATTGGGGAGACGTACATTCAGTACTTC | CASIGETYIQYF
few | TRBJ2-5 | TRBV29-1 | . | TGCAGCGTTGAAGGCGCAGCTAGGGAGACCCAGTACTTC | CSVEGAARETQYF
few | TRBJ1-2 | TRBV29-1 | TRBD1 | TGCAGCGTGACAGGGGGAGCTAACTATGGCTACACCTTC | CSVTGGANYGYTF
. | TRBJ2-7 | TRBV6-6 | TRBD1 | TGTGCCAGCAGCCGAGACAGGGGGCGGGGGGAGCAGTACTTC | CASSRDRGRGEQYF
. | TRBJ2-2 | TRBV2 | . | TGTGCCAGCAGTGAAGCGCTGGGGGGCACCGGGGAGCTGTTTTTT | CASSEALGGTGELFF
few | TRBJ2-3 | TRBV19 | . | TGTGCCAGTAGTAAACTCGGGACCTTTCTTACAGATACGCAGTATTTT | CASSKLGTFLTDTQYF
few | TRBJ2-7 | TRBV7-2 | TRBD1 | TGTGCCAGCAGCATCGGACAGGGAAAGTTCTACGAGCAGTACTTC | CASSIGQGKFYEQYF
. | TRBJ2-7 | TRBV25-1 | . | TGTGCCAGCAGTGATCCGGGGGGCGCCTACGAGCAGTACTTC | CASSDPGGAYEQYF